This is a list of T cell receptor beta chains from one sample in a study of identifying expanded T cells in peripheral blood. Using immunoSEQ multiplex PCR, the repertoire was profiled, and TCRdb retains in-frame clones only, with some absent. Of 84,000 or so clones in the sample, approximately 90% are singletons; the top ten hold approximately 3%. Sequences were obtained from blood. Receptors were obtained from a person between 18 and 75 years old in good health. The CDR3 runs from the conserved cysteine through the conserved F or W. The D gene is left open where the match is weak. The listing skips clone size in some rows; elsewhere it reads once, few, many or a size class.

>TRBV19|.|.|TRBJ2-1
CASKDRSSYNEQFF
TGTGCCAGTAAAGACCGGAGCTCCTACAATGAGCAGTTCTTC
>TRBV11-1|.|TRBD1|TRBJ1-2
CASSQTGGQDGYTF
TGTGCCAGCAGTCAGACAGGGGGCCAGGATGGCTACACCTTC
>TRBV4-2|.|.|TRBJ1-4
CASSPTVGGWGEKLFF
TGTGCCAGCAGCCCAACCGTGGGAGGGTGGGGTGAAAAACTGTTTTTT
>TRBV6-5|.|.|TRBJ1-5
CASSRRDDQPQHF
TGTGCCAGCAGTAGGAGAGATGATCAGCCCCAGCATTTT
>TRBV5-8|.|.|TRBJ2-3
CASSLRGSDTQYF
TGTGCCAGCAGCTTACGGGGGTCAGATACGCAGTATTTT
>TRBV7-8|.|TRBD2|TRBJ2-4
CATKLLAGAKNIQYF
TGTGCCACCAAATTATTAGCGGGAGCCAAAAACATTCAGTACTTC
>TRBV7-9|.|.|TRBJ1-1
CASSRQLEAFF
TGTGCCAGCAGCCGACAGTTAGAAGCTTTCTTT
>TRBV6-5|.|TRBD2|TRBJ2-7
CASTLTSGKDEQYF
TGTGCCAGCACTCTCACTAGCGGGAAGGACGAGCAGTACTTC
>TRBV5-1|.|.|TRBJ1-1
CASSFRDTEAFF
TGCGCCAGCAGCTTCAGGGACACTGAAGCTTTCTTT
>TRBV15|.|TRBD2|TRBJ2-1
CATSNREGQNNEQFF
TGTGCCACCAGCAACCGGGAGGGCCAAAACAATGAGCAGTTCTTC
>TRBV27|.|.|TRBJ2-2
CASSWSWGTGELFF
TGTGCCAGCAGTTGGTCTTGGGGGACCGGGGAGCTGTTTTTT
>TRBV11-3|.|.|TRBJ2-1
CASSPEPHSYNEQFF
TGTGCCAGCAGCCCTGAACCCCACTCCTACAATGAGCAGTTCTTC
>TRBV6-4|.|.|TRBJ2-1
CASSDRSGDPNEQFF
TGTGCCAGCAGTGACCGCAGCGGAGATCCCAATGAGCAGTTCTTC
>TRBV9|.|TRBD1|TRBJ2-2
CASSAQRTGGTGELFF
TGTGCCAGCAGCGCACAGCGGACAGGGGGGACCGGGGAGCTGTTTTTT
>TRBV6-5|once|.|TRBJ1-1
CASSYAQANTEAFF
TGTGCCAGCAGTTACGCTCAGGCGAACACTGAAGCTTTCTTT
>TRBV25-1|.|.|TRBJ1-2
CASSQVNYGYTF
TGTGCCAGCAGTCAGGTTAACTATGGCTACACCTTC
>TRBV9|.|TRBD1|TRBJ1-2
CASSEAPGQGAEGYTF
TGTGCCAGCAGCGAGGCTCCGGGACAGGGGGCAGAGGGCTACACCTTC
>TRBV29-1|.|TRBD2|TRBJ2-1
CSGGEGRTNEQFF
TGCAGCGGGGGGGAGGGTAGGACCAATGAGCAGTTCTTC
>TRBV10-3|.|TRBD1|TRBJ2-3
CAIRRDSSTDTQYF
TGTGCCATCAGGAGGGACAGCTCCACAGATACGCAGTATTTT
>TRBV27|.|.|TRBJ2-1
CASSPFTPLGDEQFF
TGTGCCAGCAGTCCCTTTACACCCCTGGGGGATGAGCAGTTCTTC
>TRBV4-3|few|.|TRBJ2-5
CASSQDLGPRETQYF
TGCGCCAGCAGCCAAGATCTAGGTCCCCGAGAGACCCAGTACTTC
>TRBV7-9|.|TRBD2|TRBJ2-7
CASSATSGRSSYEQYF
TGTGCCAGCAGCGCTACTAGCGGGCGGAGCTCCTACGAGCAGTACTTC
>TRBV5-1|.|TRBD1|TRBJ2-1
CASSDGQGGSYNEQFF
TGCGCCAGCAGCGACGGACAGGGCGGCTCCTACAATGAGCAGTTCTTC
>TRBV4-2|.|.|TRBJ1-1
CASSQVTQMNTEAFF
TGTGCCAGCAGCCAAGTAACACAGATGAACACTGAAGCTTTCTTT
>TRBV7-2|.|.|TRBJ2-7
CASSFTPSAAAYEQYF
TGTGCCAGCAGCTTTACTCCCTCAGCCGCCGCCTACGAGCAGTACTTC
>TRBV2|.|.|TRBJ1-6
CASSESRGRSSYNSPLHF
TGTGCCAGCAGTGAAAGCAGGGGCCGGAGCTCCTATAATTCACCCCTCCACTTT
>TRBV10-1|once|.|TRBJ1-1
CASSELGPNTEAFF
TGCGCCAGCAGTGAATTAGGCCCCAACACTGAAGCTTTCTTT
>TRBV19|.|.|TRBJ2-5
CASSILVQETQYF
TGTGCCAGTAGTATACTAGTCCAAGAGACCCAGTACTTC
>TRBV30|.|TRBD2|TRBJ2-7
CAWSVGSGGADEQYF
TGTGCCTGGAGTGTAGGGAGCGGGGGGGCCGACGAGCAGTACTTC
>TRBV11-2|.|.|TRBJ1-3
CASSPYSAGNTIYF
TGTGCCAGCAGCCCCTATTCTGCTGGAAACACCATATATTTT
>TRBV7-8|.|.|TRBJ2-3
CASSLQGRDTQYF
TGTGCCAGCAGCTTACAGGGAAGAGATACGCAGTATTTT
>TRBV5-1|.|TRBD1|TRBJ1-2
CASSVAGTGGYGYTF
TGCGCCAGCAGCGTAGCCGGGACAGGGGGATATGGCTACACCTTC
>TRBV5-5|.|.|TRBJ2-1
CASSTRGPPYNEQFF
TGTGCCAGCAGCACCCGGGGGCCGCCGTACAATGAGCAGTTCTTC
>TRBV15|.|.|TRBJ2-3
CATSRDRQAPTDTQYF
TGTGCCACCAGCAGAGATCGGCAAGCTCCCACAGATACGCAGTATTTT
>TRBV7-2|.|.|TRBJ2-1
CASSPYNEQFF
TGTGCCAGCAGCCCATATAATGAGCAGTTCTTC
>TRBV5-6|once|.|TRBJ2-2
CASSFWRTAAATGELFF
TGTGCCAGCAGCTTTTGGAGGACAGCTGCGGCTACCGGGGAGCTGTTTTTT
>TRBV29-1|.|.|TRBJ1-1
CSVEISGDAEAFF
TGCAGCGTTGAAATTTCGGGGGACGCTGAAGCTTTCTTT
>TRBV5-1|.|TRBD1|TRBJ2-3
CASSLGQGTTDTQYF
TGCGCCAGCAGCTTGGGACAGGGGACCACAGATACGCAGTATTTT
>TRBV11-2|once|.|TRBJ2-2
CASRQPGRNTGELFF
TGTGCCAGCAGACAGCCGGGACGAAACACCGGGGAGCTGTTTTTT
>TRBV7-2|.|TRBD2|TRBJ2-7
CASSTIKRGGRGVGEQYF
TGTGCCAGCAGTACCATAAAGCGGGGGGGCCGAGGAGTGGGAGAGCAGTACTTC
>TRBV6-6|.|.|TRBJ2-3
CASSYVETDTQYF
TGTGCCAGCAGTTACGTGGAGACAGATACGCAGTATTTT
>TRBV28|.|TRBD1|TRBJ1-5
CASIGTDYNQPQHF
TGTGCCAGCATAGGGACAGATTACAATCAGCCCCAGCATTTT
>TRBV5-1|.|TRBD2|TRBJ2-3
CASSLGLAGLGRTDTQYF
TGCGCCAGCAGCTTAGGACTAGCGGGACTCGGACGCACAGATACGCAGTATTTT
>TRBV6-5|.|.|TRBJ2-5
CASRWTGYGETQYF
TGTGCCAGCAGGTGGACTGGGTACGGAGAGACCCAGTACTTC
>TRBV6-5|.|TRBD1|TRBJ1-2
CASSYVRTGGSYGYTF
TGTGCCAGCAGTTACGTACGGACAGGCGGCTCCTATGGCTACACCTTC
>TRBV11-2|.|.|TRBJ1-5
CASSFGRGGNQPQHF
TGTGCCAGCAGCTTCGGGAGGGGGGGCAATCAGCCCCAGCATTTT
>TRBV6-6|.|TRBD2|TRBJ2-3
CASRPIRGGAPDTQYF
TGTGCCAGCAGGCCCATTCGCGGGGGGGCGCCAGATACGCAGTATTTT
>TRBV11-2|.|.|TRBJ2-1
CASSFSRYNEQFF
TGTGCCAGCAGCTTCTCTCGGTACAATGAGCAGTTCTTC
>TRBV6-4|.|TRBD2|TRBJ2-1
CASKRLAFHEQFF
TGTGCCAGCAAGCGACTAGCCTTCCATGAGCAGTTCTTC